This T cell receptor (beta chain) was identified during a study of blood T cell repertoires in COVID-19. Authors' methods: Amplification from reference gene primers served as the basis for estimated nucleated cell counts. The table came from immunoSEQ multiplex PCR; TCRdb's copy has only in-frame clones and leaves some out. That table furnishes V, J and clone size, whereas the DNA furnished D and trimming. This table holds under 400,000 clones, 87% found once. After removal of 3 bases from V and 3 bases from J, the junction contained 5 bases not matched to a gene. Per the germline V gene, CDR1 is MNHNS and CDR2 is SASEGT. CDR3 length: 16 amino acids. Across about two dozen US areas, participants ranged in age from 18 to 89 years.

The sequenced sample consisted of PBMCs or T cells enriched from blood (not recorded which). V usage is TRBV6-1 and J usage is TRBJ2-1; 10 bases line up with TRBD2. The TCR was taken from a man aged 40-50 years in a cohort exposed to, infected with or recovered from COVID-19 (not recorded which). CDR3 coding DNA: TGTGCCAGCAGTGACCTAGCGGGAGATTTCTACAATGAGCAGTTCTTC. The encoded protein is CASSDLAGDFYNEQFF.